Presented here are 30 T cell receptor beta chains from one specimen sequenced in a study of OX40 agonist ivuxolimab in advanced cancers. Profiling relied on immunoSEQ multiplex PCR, and the TCRdb table lists in-frame clones only, not all of them. The data show under 25,000 clones, with about 88% seen just once and about 50% held by the top ten. The source material was CD4+ or CD8+ T cells sorted from blood, sampled in a trial of the OX40 agonist ivuxolimab. These receptors all come from an adult with an advanced solid tumor such as melanoma, head and neck, liver or kidney cancer.

This clone was seen only once. The chain joins TRBV7-9 to TRBJ1-2; D uncertain. V was cut by 5 bases and J by 4 bases, with 11 bases left in between. This CDR3 spans 13 amino acids. Germline assignment: CDR1 SEHNR and CDR2 FQNEAQ (reference sequence). As DNA, the CDR3 is TGTGCCAGCAGCGAAGGACGGATCTATGGCTACACCTTC. Amino acid sequence: CASSEGRIYGYTF.

The gene calls are TRBV9 and TRBJ1-4, with 7 positions matching TRBD1. CDR1 and CDR2 from the germline V gene are SGDLS and YYNGEE. V lost 0 bases to trimming and J lost 7 bases; unmatched junction nucleotides: 3. The length of the CDR3 is 14 residues. CDR3 in amino acids: CASSVGQGSEKLFF. The CDR3 DNA reads TGTGCCAGCAGCGTAGGACAGGGAAGTGAAAAACTGTTTTTT.

The gene calls are TRBV29-1 and TRBJ1-2; perhaps TRBD1 as D (5 bases). V was trimmed by 5 bases and J by 8 bases, leaving 12 bases between them. The CDR3 has 11 residues. Germline CDR1 is SQVTM and CDR2 is ANQGSEA. The CDR3 DNA reads as TGCAGCGTTCGACAGTGGGAGGGCTACACCTTC. This translates into CSVRQWEGYTF.

The chain has TRBV30 and TRBJ2-1; TRBD1 is a possible D gene (5 bases). CDR1 and CDR2 (germline): GTSNPN, SVGIG (reference sequence). The length of the CDR3 is 18 residues. V shed 2 bases and J shed 2 bases, with 22 bases lying between them. The CDR3 is CAWSQVDGAGRTYNEQFF. CDR3 coding DNA: TGTGCCTGGAGTCAAGTTGATGGGGCCGGGCGGACCTACAATGAGCAGTTCTTC.

The J gene is TRBJ2-5, the V gene TRBV28; D may be TRBD2 (7 bases). Per germline, CDR1 MDHEN and CDR2 SYDVKM. Trimming removed 8 bases from V and 5 bases from J, with 18 bases in between. The CDR3 consists of 14 residues. The CDR3 bases are TGTGCCAGCTCCCAGAGCAGGGGAGGGGAGACCCAGTACTTC. Its protein is CASSQSRGGETQYF.

This clone was detected only once. This CDR3 is CASSTFPQEQYF. The CDR3 DNA is TGTGCCAGCAGCACATTTCCCCAGGAGCAGTACTTC. The chain uses TRBV28 and TRBJ2-7; no clear D. The CDR3 loop spans 12 amino acids. Looked up from germline, CDR1 is MDHEN and CDR2 is SYDVKM. Trimming shortened V by 6 bases and J by 7 bases, and 13 bases separated the two germline ends.

The chain's CDR3 is CASSLALRRSDGYTF. CDR3 sequence (DNA): TGTGCCAGCAGCTTAGCGCTTCGCAGGTCGGATGGCTACACCTTC. The chain couples TRBV11-2 to TRBJ1-2; D unclear. The CDR3 has 15 amino acids. The V end lost 1 base, the J end lost 6 bases, and 15 bases lay between the germline ends. Germline lookup yields CDR1 SGHAT and CDR2 FQNNGV.

This rearrangement joins TRBV7-9 to TRBJ2-1, with 7 bases fitting TRBD1. The CDR3 length is 13 residues. Germline loops: CDR1 SEHNR, CDR2 FQNEAQ (reference sequence). The trim removed 5 bases at V and 9 bases at J, leaving 7 bases unmatched. CDR3 sequence (DNA): TGTGCCAGCAGCCCCGGGGCAGGGGGTGAGCAGTTCTTC. Its translation is CASSPGAGGEQFF.

The chain uses TRBV6-6 and TRBJ2-1; D not certain. The CDR3 runs 16 residues. Trimming took off 3 bases at V and 6 bases at J, with 18 bases between the two ends. The germline V gene encodes CDR1 MNHNY and CDR2 SVGAGI (reference sequence). The chain's CDR3 is CASSYSTLDPVNEQFF. The CDR3 nucleotides are TGTGCCAGCAGTTATTCGACTCTGGACCCGGTCAATGAGCAGTTCTTC.

This clone has more than one count but fewer than ten. The V gene is TRBV6-5, the J gene TRBJ1-5; 7 nucleotides line up with TRBD1. Germline CDR1 MNHEY, CDR2 SVGAGI. The V segment lost 6 bases and the J segment 6 bases; nucleotides outside the gene matches: 8. The CDR3 consists of 14 residues. The CDR3 DNA follows: TGTGCCAGCAGCAACGGGACAGCAATTCAGCCCCAGCATTTT. Protein sequence: CASSNGTAIQPQHF.

The rearrangement joins TRBV11-2 to TRBJ2-7; D gene ambiguous. Looked up from germline, CDR1 is SGHAT and CDR2 is FQNNGV. The CDR3 runs 14 residues. Trimming took 2 bases from V and 0 from J, leaving 8 bases between them. CDR3 DNA: TGTGCCAGCAGCTTATTCGGCCGCTCCTACGAGCAGTACTTC. This sequence encodes CASSLFGRSYEQYF.

Here the CDR3 DNA reads TGTGCTAGTGGTTTGACCACAGGGTTTGACACTGAAGCTTTCTTT. Its protein product is CASGLTTGFDTEAFF. The rearrangement joins TRBV12-5 to TRBJ1-1; a weak D match, TRBD1 (6 bases). CDR1 and CDR2 (germline): LGHNT, FRNRAP. V gave up 2 bases and J gave up 3 bases, with 13 bases separating them. The CDR3 loop spans 15 amino acids.

This clone occurred once. The CDR3 protein is CASSYSAPGSADTQYF. CDR3 nucleotides: TGTGCCAGCAGTTACTCGGCCCCAGGGAGTGCAGATACGCAGTATTTT. V gene TRBV6-5 combines with J gene TRBJ2-3, with D perhaps being TRBD1 or TRBD2 (5 bases each). The germline V and J ends were trimmed by 0 bases and 4 bases, with 14 bases remaining between them. The CDR3 totals 16 residues. Germline V lookup: CDR1 MNHEY, CDR2 SVGAGI.

V is TRBV7-9 and J is TRBJ2-3; no reliable D call. The V and J ends lost 5 bases and 5 bases respectively, with 11 bases between them. The CDR3 consists of 13 residues. The germline V gene has CDR1 SEHNR and CDR2 FQNEAQ (reference sequence). Here the CDR3 DNA reads TGTGCCAGCAGCCCTGGACGTGGAGATACGCAGTATTTT. Translation: CASSPGRGDTQYF.

The chain uses TRBV10-3 and TRBJ2-5; 7 positions match TRBD1. V lost 6 bases and J lost 2; bases outside the gene matches: 6. The CDR3 contains 14 residues. Germline CDR1 reads ENHRY; CDR2 reads SYGVKD. CDR3 in DNA: TGTGCCATCAGCCCTGACAGGGTACAAGAGACCCAGTACTTC. Residues: CAISPDRVQETQYF.

The V and J genes are TRBV11-2 and TRBJ2-3, with no clear D. This CDR3 is built from 15 residues. CDR1 and CDR2 from the germline V gene are SGHAT and FQNNGV. V shed 4 bases and J shed 2 bases, with 13 bases lying between them. This CDR3 is CASSWGLVPTDTQYF. The CDR3 DNA is TGTGCCAGCAGCTGGGGTCTAGTCCCCACAGATACGCAGTATTTT. Full variable domain (rest looked up from reference TRBV11-2 and TRBJ2-3): EAGVAQSPRYKIIEKRQSVAFWCNPISGHATLYWYQQILGQGPKLLIQFQNNGVVDDSQLPKDRFSAERLKGVDSTLKIQPAKLEDSAVYLCASSWGLVPTDTQYFGPGTRLTVL.

This clone came up once. The chain couples TRBV7-9 to TRBJ2-4, with TRBD2 identical over 10 bases. The CDR3 is 18 amino acids. Germline trimming cut 5 bases from V and 8 bases from J; bases unmatched to any gene: 18. Germline values: CDR1 SEHNR, CDR2 FQNEAQ (reference sequence). CDR3 residues: CASSAPGGGASGRYIQYF. CDR3 nucleotide sequence: TGTGCCAGCAGCGCCCCCGGTGGGGGAGCTAGCGGGAGATACATTCAGTACTTC.

The J gene is TRBJ2-2, the V gene TRBV5-6; possible D gene TRBD2, 5 bases. The V gene lost 4 bases and the J gene lost 0 bases, with 13 bases spanning the gap. Germline CDR1 reads SGHDT; CDR2 reads YYEEEE. The length of the CDR3 is 16 residues. CDR3 sequence: CASSLRAVANTGELFF. The CDR3 DNA follows: TGTGCCAGCAGCCTGAGGGCAGTCGCGAACACCGGGGAGCTGTTTTTT.

As concerns this clone: It is unclear where the CDR3 begins or ends on the DNA, so no DNA is shown, and the CDR3 is as TCRdb lists it. The sample has other DNA sequences that encode this CDR3 too. The V call is TRBV11-3, the J call TRBJ2-7. 13 amino acids form the CDR3, both terminal residues included. CDR1 is SGHNT and CDR2 is YENEEA in the germline V gene. The chain's CDR3 is CASSFGAGYEQYF.

J is TRBJ2-2 and V is TRBV9; D possibly corresponds to TRBD2 (6 bases). This CDR3 has 14 residues. CDR1 is SGDLS, CDR2 YYNGEE, per germline. The V gene lost 0 bases and the J gene lost 5 bases, with 8 bases spanning the gap. In DNA form, the CDR3 reads TGTGCCAGCAGCGTAGCGGAGGGGACCGGGGAGCTGTTTTTT. Its protein is CASSVAEGTGELFF.

The chain links TRBV7-6 to TRBJ2-1, with 7 bases matching TRBD1. Germline V gene data show CDR1 as SGHVS and CDR2 as FNYEAQ. The CDR3 is made up of 15 amino acids. Trimming removed 1 base from V and 3 bases from J; junction bases left unmatched: 3. This CDR3 reads CASSLGDSDYNEQFF. The CDR3 DNA follows: TGTGCCAGCAGCTTAGGGGACAGCGACTACAATGAGCAGTTCTTC. The entire variable domain, with the rest obtained from reference TRBV7-6 and TRBJ2-1, is as follows: GAGVSQSPRYKVTKRGQDVALRCDPISGHVSLYWYRQALGQGPEFLTYFNYEAQQDKSGLPNDRFSAERPEGSISTLTIQRTEQRDSAMYRCASSLGDSDYNEQFFGPGTRLTVL.

In the case of this clone: The junction shows a germline mismatch at one end, possibly a read error. V and J are TRBV7-9 and TRBJ2-4; no clear D gene. Germline-derived CDR1 and CDR2 are SEHNR and FQNEAQ (reference sequence). The CDR3 spans 12 residues. The CDR3 DNA is TGTGCCAGCAGCTCTTCCAAGAACATTCAGTACTTC. Translated, it gives CASSSSKNIQYF.

The chain employs TRBV6-1 and TRBJ2-1; 9 positions agree with TRBD1. The CDR3 totals 13 residues. V was clipped by 6 bases and J by 8 bases; unmatched bases: 5. Germline values: CDR1 MNHNS, CDR2 SASEGT. DNA for the CDR3: TGTGCCAGCAGGGGACAGGGAGGTCATGAGCAGTTCTTC. Translated, it gives CASRGQGGHEQFF.

This chain uses TRBV6-6 with TRBJ2-7; D possibly uses TRBD1 or TRBD2 (6 bases each). CDR3 size: 13 residues. The V end lost 8 bases, the J end lost 4 bases, and 15 bases lay between the germline ends. Germline values: CDR1 MNHNY, CDR2 SVGAGI (reference sequence). The CDR3 here is CASCGGPWYEQYF. As DNA, the CDR3 is TGTGCCAGCTGTGGGGGGCCGTGGTACGAGCAGTACTTC.

The chain links TRBV4-1 to TRBJ1-2; 10 bases fit TRBD1. The germline V gene encodes CDR1 MGHRA and CDR2 YSYEKL. V was pared by 2 bases and J by 4 bases, with 4 bases of the junction left unmatched. The CDR3 totals 15 residues. CDR3 residues: CASSQYRDRGYGYTF. The CDR3, as DNA: TGCGCCAGCAGCCAATACCGGGACAGGGGCTATGGCTACACCTTC.

The CDR3: CASSEWWGFTDTQYF. In DNA, the CDR3 is TGTGCCAGCAGTGAATGGTGGGGTTTCACAGATACGCAGTATTTT. The V call is TRBV6-1, the J call TRBJ2-3; D is unresolved. The CDR3 has 15 residues. Germline V gene lookup returns CDR1 MNHNS and CDR2 SASEGT. Between the trimmed V and J ends, which lost 2 bases and 2 bases, there was a span of 11 bases.

This clone has just a few counts. The J gene is TRBJ2-1, the V gene TRBV9, with 15 positions matching TRBD2. V lost 4 bases to trimming and J lost 7 bases; unmatched junction nucleotides: 9. The CDR3 loop spans 17 amino acids. CDR1 is SGDLS and CDR2 is YYNGEE in the germline V gene. The CDR3 DNA reads as TGTGCCAGCAGCACTCAGGGACTAGCGGGAGGATGGAATGAGCAGTTCTTC. Its protein is CASSTQGLAGGWNEQFF.

In this sample, this clone turned up once. The genes are TRBV6-4 and TRBJ1-1; the match to TRBD1 covers 8 bases. The ends lost 5 bases at V and 5 bases at J; junction bases unmatched: 10. This CDR3 has 15 amino acids. Germline V gene sequence: CDR1 MRHNA, CDR2 SNTAGT. Here the CDR3 DNA reads TGTGCCAGCAGTCTACCGGGACACAGGGGGACTGAAGCTTTCTTT. Encoded protein: CASSLPGHRGTEAFF.

The chain couples TRBV12-1 to TRBJ2-7. TRBV12-1 is labeled a pseudogene. The CDR3 totals 18 residues. The CDR3 loop is CASNELETGLTSGDEQYF. The CDR3 DNA is TGTGCCAGCAACGAATTAGAAACTGGCCTCACTTCGGGCGACGAGCAGTACTTC.

The chain is built from TRBV7-9 and TRBJ2-2; D is undetermined. The CDR3 has 14 residues. Germline V CDR1 and CDR2: SEHNR, FQNEAQ (reference sequence). V dropped 4 bases and J dropped 6 bases, with 12 bases sitting between them. The DNA for the CDR3 is TGTGCCAGCAGCTCCACTTTGGACGCCGGGGAGCTGTTTTTT. Its protein is CASSSTLDAGELFF.